This TCR beta chain was identified during a study of CD4 T cells in relation to SARS-CoV-2 and coronaviruses listed by TCRdb under 2021. Concerning the study at large: HLA restriction was mapped for shared crossreactive spike epitopes using patient-derived lymphoblastoid cell lines. The study assessed, at the TCR clonotype level, memory CD4+ T cell crossreactivity between SARS-CoV-2 and common cold coronavirus spike proteins. The Adaptive Biotechnologies TCR-sequencing kit was used to sequence samples from a few pre-COVID donors and the naive versus memory experiments, while other data came from Illumina-based sequencing. A different TCR-beta assay, based on Illumina, was used to sequence expansion assays from other donors in the study. The paper as a whole reports these results and caveats: In around two thirds of donors, memory CD4+ clonotypes turned up that crossrecognized SARS-CoV-2 and at least one common cold coronavirus spike. Crossreactive clones showed significantly weaker SARS-CoV-2-driven expansion than monoreactive clones, consistent with antigenic imprinting. Crossreactivity analysis was centred on spike protein, so crossreactivity against other viral proteins was not assessed. Sequencing of naive versus memory cells indicated that the assay detects memory recall responses, not primary responses primed during culture. Because no donor provided both pre-pandemic and post-infection samples, tracing the source of pre-existing responses was limited. Small numbers of patients and of tested TCRs were a limitation of the study.

CD4+ T cells from unexposed donors were collected before the COVID-19 pandemic (2011-2018). Naive and memory CD4+ T cells were separated from cryopreserved PBMCs by CD4 enrichment followed by EasySep naive CD4+ T cell enrichment. Leukapheresis product for the unexposed donors was bought commercially. Ficoll-Paque PLUS gradient centrifugation was used to isolate PBMCs from leukapheresis product or whole blood. PBMCs were either cryopreserved at -140 degrees C or used fresh in the expansion assay. The QIAamp Micro DNA Kit was used to extract genomic DNA from the CD4+ T cells. To note about this clone: This clone's antigen is unknown. Within one base of it there is no much larger clone, and no base qualities were kept.

The germline V gene gives CDR1 as SGHAT and CDR2 as FQNNGV. The CDR3 holds 15 amino acids from the cysteine to the phenylalanine. Only the CDR3 part of the read is kept: 45 bases, read in frame from the first base. Ends trimmed: V by 2 bases, J by 4 bases; bases unmatched to a gene: 2. Uncultured naive and memory CD4+ T cell DNA received deep-resolution immunoSEQ TCR-beta sequencing. The published analysis was carried out like this. Preprocessing removed nonproductive sequences and CDR3s not starting with C, not ending with F or W, or shorter than 7 amino acids. Cultured and uncultured naive and memory CD4+ repertoires were searched for previously identified spike- and CEF-reactive CDR3s. CDR3 homology was measured as pairwise Levenshtein distance, computed with the stringdist R package after trimming three terminal residues from each end. TCRdb carries this immuneACCESS record with in-frame sequences only. Its versions omit some clonotypes, under half of them owing to an unresolved V gene in the studies checked, with the rest unexplained. That table supplies the V and J calls and clone size; D and trimming were determined from the DNA. This sample is represented by some 65,000 clones; more than 75% of them were singletons. 1.6% of the sample is in the top ten clones.

Here the chain combines TRBV11-2 and TRBJ2-1, and 10 junction bases match TRBD2. The receptor's source is a human donor in good health. Material: memory CD4+ T cells from PBMCs. The intended sense of this specimen's cell subset or site label: memory (non-naive) CD4+ T cells. The sequenced DNA is TGTGCCAGCAGCTTACTAGCGGGAGCATACAATGAGCAGTTCTTC. The translation is CASSLLAGAYNEQFF.